The 16 T cell receptor beta chains reported below all come from one sample, sequenced in a study of blood T cell repertoires in COVID-19. TCRdb keeps only in-frame clones here, not all; method: immunoSEQ multiplex PCR. The repertoire has fewer than 450,000 clones, 88% of them found once; the top ten carry roughly 1.2%. The source material was PBMCs or T cells enriched from blood (not recorded which). The receptors derive from a woman aged 18-29 years who had recovered from COVID-19.

The V gene is TRBV5-7, the J gene TRBJ2-7, with TRBD2 matching 7 bases. TRBV5-7 is filed as an ORF, its function uncertain. This CDR3 is 15 amino acids long. With V trimmed by 0 bases and J by 1 base, 4 bases remained unmatched. The CDR3 region is CASSLAGGPSYEQYF. As DNA, the CDR3 is TGTGCCAGCAGCTTGGCGGGGGGACCGTCCTACGAGCAGTACTTC.

V usage is TRBV30 and J usage is TRBJ2-3, with 8 bases that match TRBD2. The V and J ends lost 1 base and 6 bases, in that order; junction bases with no gene match: 9. CDR1 and CDR2 from the germline V gene are GTSNPN and SVGIG (reference sequence). CDR3 size: 15 residues. The CDR3 DNA reads as TGTGCCTGGAGTGCCCTCGGGACTAGTGAGGATACGCAGTATTTT. As protein: CAWSALGTSEDTQYF.

V usage is TRBV6-2 or TRBV6-3 and J usage is TRBJ1-1, with D possibly TRBD1 on 6 matching bases. Germline CDR1 MNHEY, CDR2 SVGEGT. The CDR3 runs to 16 residues. V gave up 4 bases and J gave up 5 bases, with 20 bases separating them. CDR3 residues: CASSSGVRGTGTEAFF. The CDR3 DNA follows: TGTGCCAGCAGTTCGGGCGTTAGGGGGACGGGTACTGAAGCTTTCTTT.

The rearrangement links TRBV7-2 to TRBJ2-2; TRBD2 matches 12 bases. The CDR3 spans 21 residues. The junction had 15 bases not matched to a gene; V was cut back by 0 bases and J by 4 bases. The V gene's germline CDR1 is SGHTA and CDR2 FQGNSA. CDR3 bases: TGTGCCAGCAGCTTAGCGACAACTCTCCTAGCGGGGGGGCTGGGCACCGGGGAGCTGTTTTTT. Translated: CASSLATTLLAGGLGTGELFF.

About this clone: This CDR3 is also generated by other DNA sequences in the sample. V gene TRBV10-3 combines with J gene TRBJ1-2; weak D call: TRBD1 (6 bases). Germline CDR1 and CDR2: ENHRY and SYGVKD. The V gene lost 6 bases and the J gene lost 0 bases, with 8 bases spanning the gap. This CDR3 has 13 residues. CDR3: CAIRDRANYGYTF. The CDR3 DNA follows: TGTGCCATCAGGGACAGAGCTAACTATGGCTACACCTTC.

The genes are TRBV27 and TRBJ2-1; 12 positions match TRBD1. V dropped 6 bases and J dropped 7; count of bases not matched to a gene: 10. This CDR3 is built from 16 residues. Germline V gene sequence: CDR1 MNHEY, CDR2 SMNVEV (reference sequence). The CDR3 loop reads CASRFTGTGGFNEQFF. CDR3 nucleotides: TGTGCCAGCAGATTCACCGGGACAGGGGGCTTTAATGAGCAGTTCTTC.

The chain recombines TRBV10-3 with TRBJ2-7; 9 bases map to TRBD1. The CDR3 extends over 15 amino acids. After removal of 0 bases from V and 3 bases from J, the junction contained 3 bases not matched to a gene. In germline, CDR1 is ENHRY, CDR2 SYGVKD. This chain's CDR3 is CAISESGTGNYEQYF. CDR3 nucleotide sequence: TGTGCCATCAGTGAGTCAGGGACAGGGAACTACGAGCAGTACTTC.

The chain employs TRBV12-3 or TRBV12-4 and TRBJ2-1; TRBD1 aligns across 7 bases. V lost 1 base and J lost 13; bases outside the gene matches: 7. This CDR3 contains 13 residues. The CDR3 DNA reads as TGTGCCAGCAGTTTAGGGTCAGGGACAGCTCAGTTCTTC. Protein: CASSLGSGTAQFF.

The chain has TRBV5-1 and TRBJ1-4; 10 nucleotides align to TRBD1. Per the germline V gene, CDR1 is SGHRS and CDR2 is YFSETQ. Trimming removed 4 bases from V and 8 bases from J; junction bases left unmatched: 5. The CDR3 sequence is 14 residues long. The CDR3 DNA sequence: TGCGCCAGCAGCACGGGACAGGGGAGGGAAAAACTGTTTTTT. It translates to CASSTGQGREKLFF.

The CDR3 region is CASSLTTGTNQPQHF. CDR3 DNA: TGCGCCAGCAGCCTCACGACAGGCACCAATCAGCCCCAGCATTTT. V gene TRBV4-3 combines with J gene TRBJ1-5; tentatively, D is TRBD1 (6 bases). CDR3 length: 15 amino acids. Between the trimmed V and J ends, which lost 4 bases and 3 bases, there was a span of 13 bases. Germline CDR1 LGHNA, CDR2 YSLEER.

The chain carries TRBV13 and TRBJ1-1, with D perhaps matching TRBD1 (6 bases). The V end was cut by 4 bases, the J end by 6 bases, with 12 bases between. The germline gives CDR1 PRHDT, CDR2 FYEKMQ (reference sequence). The CDR3 is 13 residues long. Written as DNA, the CDR3 is TGTGCCAGCAGCTCTAACAGGGTTGCTGAAGCTTTCTTT. This gives the protein CASSSNRVAEAFF.

V usage is TRBV19 and J usage is TRBJ1-2, with 8 bases matching TRBD1. The CDR3 runs 15 residues. The V segment lost 7 bases and the J segment 3 bases; nucleotides outside the gene matches: 10. Germline-derived CDR1 and CDR2 are LNHDA and SQIVND (reference sequence). The DNA of the CDR3 is TGTGCCAGTACCTACTTCAGGGGGCTGGACTATGGCTACACCTTC. The encoded protein is CASTYFRGLDYGYTF.

The gene calls are TRBV7-2 and TRBJ1-2; TRBD1 matches at 7 bases. Germline assignment: CDR1 SGHTA and CDR2 FQGNSA. J gave up 2 bases and V 5 bases, and 8 bases lay outside the gene matches. This CDR3 region has 15 residues. CDR3 DNA: TGTGCCAGCAGCACACCGACAGGGCAAAACTATGGCTACACCTTC. It is translated as CASSTPTGQNYGYTF.

The chain couples TRBV9 to TRBJ1-1; 8 bases fit TRBD1. The V and J ends lost 0 bases and 2 bases, in that order; junction bases with no gene match: 6. Germline-derived CDR1 and CDR2 are SGDLS and YYNGEE. The CDR3 covers 16 residues. The CDR3 spells CASSVDVDRGNTEAFF. CDR3 nucleotide sequence: TGTGCCAGCAGCGTAGACGTCGACAGGGGTAACACTGAAGCTTTCTTT.

The CDR3 coding sequence is TGTGCCTGGAGAAAAGGGGACAGTAATGAAAAACTGTTTTTT. Translation: CAWRKGDSNEKLFF. V usage is TRBV30 and J usage is TRBJ1-4; TRBD1 matches at 7 bases. The CDR3 loop spans 14 amino acids. V lost 3 bases, J lost 4 bases, and 5 bases stayed unmatched. Germline values: CDR1 GTSNPN, CDR2 SVGIG (reference sequence).

This chain uses TRBV2 with TRBJ1-3; D uncertain. CDR3 length: 15 amino acids. V was trimmed by 1 base and J by 0 bases, leaving 7 bases between them. CDR1 is SNHLY and CDR2 is FYNNEI in the germline V gene. The CDR3 DNA is TGTGCCAGCAGTGAAGGGGCAGTCTCTGGAAACACCATATATTTT. This sequence encodes CASSEGAVSGNTIYF.